These 30 T cell receptor beta chains share one sample of origin, sequenced in a study of T cells in Graves' hyperthyroidism and ophthalmopathy. Researchers took RNA transcripts and amplified the TCR beta CDR3 regions from them. Primed by the HTBI set, a first-round RT-PCR was run on the TCR CDR3. TCRdb analysed the multiplex PCR reads with MiXCR anew, one entry per CDR3 protein. The data contain about 500,000 distinct CDR3 sequences, roughly a sixth of them singletons. Specimen: blood. Receptors were obtained from a woman aged 25 to 39 with Graves' ophthalmopathy.

This chain uses TRBV2 with TRBJ2-2; D possibly corresponds to TRBD2 (8 bases). V shed 6 bases and J shed 4 bases, with 18 bases lying between them. In germline, CDR1 is SNHLY, CDR2 FYNNEI. The CDR3 covers 16 residues. The DNA for the CDR3 is TGTGCCAGCAGAGAGGGGGCGGGAGGCGGCACCGGGGAGCTGTTTTTT. Its protein is CASREGAGGGTGELFF. The variable domain in full, with the rest retrieved from reference TRBV2 and TRBJ2-2, is EPEVTQTPSHQVTQMGQEVILRCVPISNHLYFYWYRQILGQKVEFLVSFYNNEISEKSEIFDDQFSVERPDGSNFTLKIRSTKLEDSAMYFCASREGAGGGTGELFFGEGSRLTVL.

This clonotype has just a few counts. The rearrangement links TRBV7-9 to TRBJ2-7, with unresolved D. Germline assignment: CDR1 SEHNR and CDR2 FQNEAQ (reference sequence). The germline V and J ends were trimmed by 1 base and 5 bases, with 12 bases remaining between them. There are 14 residues in the CDR3. The CDR3 region has the DNA TGTGCCAGCAGCTTAGGGGGTGGGTTGAACGAGCAGTACTTC. It yields the protein CASSLGGGLNEQYF.

This clonotype was seen repeatedly, ten times or more. This chain uses TRBV20-1 with TRBJ1-2; 7 bases map to TRBD1. Germline V gene lookup returns CDR1 DFQATT and CDR2 SNEGSKA (reference sequence). Trimming took 0 bases from V and 2 from J; bases not matched to a gene: 6. The CDR3 runs 15 residues. The CDR3 region has the DNA TGCAGTGCTAGAGATGGGACCAGGGGGAACTATGGCTACACCTTC. Its translation: CSARDGTRGNYGYTF.

The rearrangement uses TRBV6-1 and TRBJ2-1; 8 nucleotides match TRBD2. This CDR3 is built from 17 residues. Germline V CDR1 and CDR2: MNHNS, SASEGT. V lost 5 bases to trimming and J lost 7 bases; unmatched junction nucleotides: 16. The CDR3 loop is CASSFLGGGGRGNEQFF. The CDR3 DNA follows: TGTGCCAGCAGTTTTCTCGGGGGGGGCGGGAGAGGGAATGAGCAGTTCTTC.

The chain joins TRBV4-2 to TRBJ1-5; a weak D match, TRBD1 (5 bases). The CDR3 is 15 residues long. CDR1 is LGHNA and CDR2 is YNFKEQ in the germline V gene. Deletions cut 0 bases from V and 3 bases from J, with 9 bases between. Written as DNA, the CDR3 is TGTGCCAGCAGCCAAGATGAAGGGGACAATCAGCCCCAGCATTTT. It translates to CASSQDEGDNQPQHF.

V gene TRBV28 combines with J gene TRBJ2-3, with 8 bases aligning to TRBD2. CDR3 length equals 16 residues. After removal of 4 bases from V and 6 bases from J, the junction contained 12 bases not matched to a gene. Germline assignment: CDR1 MDHEN and CDR2 SYDVKM. The CDR3 loop reads CASSSGREAREDTQYF. In nucleotides, the CDR3 is TGTGCCAGCAGTTCCGGGCGGGAGGCCCGGGAGGATACGCAGTATTTT.

This clonotype was counted at least ten times. V and J are TRBV11-3 and TRBJ2-2, with 14 bases aligning to TRBD2. The CDR3 runs 17 residues. V was pared by 4 bases and J by 7 bases, with 8 bases of the junction left unmatched. CDR1 and CDR2 (germline): SGHNT, YENEEA. The CDR3 spells CASSSGTSGSYGGELFF. The CDR3 coding sequence is TGTGCCAGCAGCTCCGGGACTAGCGGGAGTTATGGCGGGGAGCTGTTTTTT. The variable domain in full, with the rest retrieved from reference TRBV11-3 and TRBJ2-2, is EAGVVQSPRYKIIEKKQPVAFWCNPISGHNTLYWYLQNLGQGPELLIRYENEEAVDDSQLPKDRFSAERLKGVDSTLKIQPAELGDSAVYLCASSSGTSGSYGGELFFGEGSRLTVL.

This clonotype came up many times. The V and J genes are TRBV7-9 and TRBJ2-3, with D maybe TRBD1 (6 bases). Germline-derived CDR1 and CDR2 are SEHNR and FQNEAQ (reference sequence). V was shortened by 6 bases and J by 6 bases, with 16 bases between the two germline ends. The CDR3 runs 14 residues. The DNA for the CDR3 is TGTGCCAGCAGGACAGGTGTTGGTCCCGATACGCAGTATTTT. This gives the protein CASRTGVGPDTQYF.

This clonotype was detected ten times or more. The chain carries TRBV30 and TRBJ1-2; no clear D. The ends were cut back, 0 bases at V and 5 bases at J, with 10 bases in the middle. Germline CDR1 is GTSNPN and CDR2 is SVGIG (reference sequence). CDR3 length equals 13 residues. CDR3 sequence: CAWSVERSYGYTF. The DNA of the CDR3 is TGTGCCTGGAGTGTGGAAAGGTCATATGGCTACACCTTC.

This clonotype was counted a few times. The rearrangement links TRBV6-2 or TRBV6-3 to TRBJ1-5, with D tentatively TRBD1 (6 bases). The CDR3 has 13 residues. Germline assignment: CDR1 MNHEY and CDR2 SVGEGT. V dropped 8 bases and J dropped 11 bases, with 19 bases sitting between them. The CDR3 is CASAGALNVAQHF. Here the CDR3 DNA reads TGTGCCAGCGCGGGGGCGTTGAATGTTGCCCAGCATTTT.

The CDR3 region is CASTWDPGTEAFF. CDR3 DNA: TGTGCCAGCACCTGGGACCCGGGAACTGAAGCTTTCTTT. The chain couples TRBV7-3 to TRBJ1-1, with D possibly TRBD1 on 5 matching bases. Per the germline V gene, CDR1 is SGHTA and CDR2 is FQGTGA. The CDR3 loop spans 13 amino acids. Trimming removed 7 bases from V and 5 bases from J, with 14 bases in between. The complete variable domain, with remaining parts taken from reference TRBV7-3 and TRBJ1-1, reads GAGVSQTPSNKVTEKGKYVELRCDPISGHTALYWYRQSLGQGPEFLIYFQGTGAADDSGLPNDRFFAVRPEGSVSTLKIQRTERGDSAVYLCASTWDPGTEAFFGQGTRLTVV.

To note about this clonotype: Being one base from a much bigger clone, this may be a read error. J is TRBJ1-1 and V is TRBV5-1; 10 positions agree with TRBD1. Germline-derived CDR1 and CDR2 are SGHRS and YFSETQ. This CDR3 has 17 residues. CDR3 in amino acids: CAGSLEPTGGRGTEAFF. The CDR3 nucleotides are TGCGCCGGCAGCTTGGAGCCGACAGGGGGCCGGGGAACTGAAGCTTTCTTT. Filled out from reference TRBV5-1 and TRBJ1-1, the complete variable domain reads KAGVTQTPRYLIKTRGQQVTLSCSPISGHRSVSWYQQTPGQGLQFLFEYFSETQRNKGNFPGRFSGRQFSNSRSEMNVSTLELGDSALYLCAGSLEPTGGRGTEAFFGQGTRLTVV.

The chain combines TRBV20-1 with TRBJ2-4; D gene uncertain. Trimming pared 1 base from V and 3 bases from J, leaving 13 bases between. The CDR3 has 15 amino acids. CDR1 is DFQATT and CDR2 is SNEGSKA in the germline V gene (reference sequence). CDR3 DNA sequence: TGCAGTGCTAGAGCCCGTCAGGTTGGCAAAAACATTCAGTACTTC. Its translation is CSARARQVGKNIQYF.

This clonotype has ten or more counts. The chain employs TRBV12-3 or TRBV12-4 and TRBJ1-5, with D perhaps TRBD1 (6 bases). CDR3 size: 14 residues. Trimming took off 2 bases at V and 6 bases at J, with 11 bases between the two ends. CDR3 bases: TGTGCCAGCAGTTTAAAAGGGGGTCTTCAGCCCCAGCATTTT. The encoded protein is CASSLKGGLQPQHF.

The chain has TRBV10-2 and TRBJ2-3; a weak D match, TRBD2 (6 bases). Germline-derived CDR1 and CDR2 are WSHSY and SAAADI. The CDR3 length is 12 residues. Trimming left V 7 bases short and J 4 bases short, with 9 bases between. The DNA for the CDR3 is TGCGCCAGCACCGGGAGCGCAGATACGCAGTATTTT. This sequence encodes CASTGSADTQYF.

This clonotype was detected a few times. The V and J genes are TRBV11-2 and TRBJ2-7; D perhaps matches TRBD1 (5 bases). Trimming removed 1 base from V and 4 bases from J, with 11 bases in between. The germline V gene has CDR1 SGHAT and CDR2 FQNNGV. The CDR3 loop spans 14 amino acids. The CDR3 nucleotides read TGTGCCAGCAGCTTAGTCGACAGTACTTACGAGCAGTACTTC. This codes for CASSLVDSTYEQYF.

Ten or more counts support this clonotype. The chain links TRBV7-2 to TRBJ2-3, with 13 positions matching TRBD2. The V gene end was trimmed by 5 bases and the J gene end by 2 bases; junction bases not matched to a gene: 16. Germline V gives CDR1 SGHTA, CDR2 FQGNSA. The CDR3 has 20 amino acids. The CDR3 sequence is CASSRRGTSGTENPTDTQYF. CDR3 nucleotide sequence: TGTGCCAGCAGCCGCCGCGGGACTAGCGGGACTGAAAACCCCACAGATACGCAGTATTTT.

This clonotype was counted many times. This chain uses TRBV18 with TRBJ2-7, with D possibly being TRBD2 (7 bases). Trimming took 0 bases from V and 3 from J, leaving 15 bases between them. CDR1 is KGHSH and CDR2 is LQKENI in the germline V gene. This CDR3 comprises 16 residues. The DNA of the CDR3 is TGTGCCAGCTCACCACCGAGCGCGGGGGCTGGCTACGAGCAGTACTTC. The encoded protein is CASSPPSAGAGYEQYF.

The rearrangement uses TRBV12-3 or TRBV12-4 and TRBJ2-3; D possibly corresponds to TRBD2 (6 bases). The V end was cut by 7 bases, the J end by 2 bases, with 13 bases between. This CDR3 region has 14 residues. CDR3 amino acids: CASNLGGVTDTQYF. The CDR3 nucleotides are TGTGCCAGCAACTTGGGGGGAGTCACAGATACGCAGTATTTT.

There are a few counts of this clonotype. CDR3 loop: CATSRGDGVTDTQYF. DNA for the CDR3: TGTGCCACCAGCAGAGGAGACGGGGTCACAGATACGCAGTATTTT. The chain recombines TRBV15 with TRBJ2-3, with D possibly matching TRBD2 (5 bases). From germline, CDR1 is LNHNV and CDR2 YYDKDF (reference sequence). The CDR3 runs 15 residues. The V end was cut by 1 base, the J end by 2 bases, with 10 bases between.

This clonotype was found a few times. For the CDR3, the DNA is TGTGCCACCAGTGGAATTAGGGATGAGCAGTTCTTC. This encodes CATSGIRDEQFF. The rearrangement uses TRBV24-1 and TRBJ2-1; D uncertain. Germline CDR1 is KGHDR and CDR2 is SFDVKD. V was cut by 5 bases and J by 8 bases, with 9 bases left in between. This CDR3 contains 12 residues.

This clonotype showed up just a few times. This chain connects TRBV20-1 to TRBJ2-2; D may be TRBD2 (6 bases). With 6 bases removed from V and 7 bases from J, the gap between germline ends came to 30 bases. Germline V gene sequence: CDR1 DFQATT, CDR2 SNEGSKA (reference sequence). The CDR3 has 18 residues. Here the CDR3 DNA reads TGCAGTGCCCGGGACCCCCTAGCGAAGAGGGGTTTGGTCGGGGAGCTGTTTTTT. Translating gives CSARDPLAKRGLVGELFF.

The rearrangement uses TRBV5-1 and TRBJ2-1, with 11 bases fitting TRBD2. The CDR3 is 15 residues long. The germline V gene encodes CDR1 SGHRS and CDR2 YFSETQ. V lost 3 bases to trimming and J lost 5 bases; unmatched junction nucleotides: 4. Written as DNA, the CDR3 is TGCGCCAGCAGCTCGGGACTAGCGGTGAACAATGAGCAGTTCTTC. It is translated as CASSSGLAVNNEQFF.

The chain employs TRBV12-3 or TRBV12-4 and TRBJ2-1; TRBD2 is a possible D gene (5 bases). The CDR3 length is 15 residues. The V end was cut by 5 bases, the J end by 1 base, with 12 bases between. CDR3 nucleotides: TGTGCCAGCAGTGGCCGGGGTAGATCCTACAATGAGCAGTTCTTC. It translates to CASSGRGRSYNEQFF.

This clonotype was observed many times. The CDR3 DNA sequence: TGCAGTGCCTCGACAGGAGCCTCCGAGACCCAGTACTTC. Protein product: CSASTGASETQYF. This chain uses TRBV20-1 with TRBJ2-5, with a weak D call TRBD1 (6 bases). From germline, CDR1 is DFQATT and CDR2 SNEGSKA (reference sequence). The CDR3 has 13 residues. Trimming cost V 6 bases and J 5 bases, with 16 bases left between them.

This clonotype was detected a few times. The J gene is TRBJ2-2, the V gene TRBV27; D call uncertain. V lost 0 bases, J lost 6 bases, and 11 bases lay in between. The CDR3 runs to 15 residues. CDR1 and CDR2 from the germline V gene are MNHEY and SMNVEV (reference sequence). Written as DNA, the CDR3 is TGTGCCAGCAGTTTATCGGTAGTGGGGTCCGGGGAGCTGTTTTTT. Amino acids: CASSLSVVGSGELFF.

Details on this clonotype: Its ends do not fully match the called genes, so a read error is possible. This chain uses TRBV9 with TRBJ1-1; 9 bases are a match to TRBD1. Germline values: CDR1 SGDLS, CDR2 YYNGEE. The CDR3 spans 15 residues. The DNA of the CDR3 is TGTGCCAACAGCGTAGGAGGACAGGGGTCCACTGAAGCTTTCTTT. It specifies CANSVGGQGSTEAFF.

The rearrangement links TRBV7-2 to TRBJ2-1; 10 bases map to TRBD2. The germline V gene has CDR1 SGHTA and CDR2 FQGNSA. Trimming cost V 1 base and J 9 bases; bases outside gene matches: 18. This CDR3 has 19 amino acids. The chain's CDR3 is CASSLVGSLLASGGLEQFF. In nucleotides, the CDR3 is TGTGCCAGCAGCTTAGTTGGGTCCCTCCTGGCTAGCGGGGGACTTGAGCAGTTCTTC.

This clonotype was detected many times. The chain has TRBV10-1 and TRBJ1-3; 8 nucleotides match TRBD1. CDR1 is WNHNN, CDR2 SYGVQD, per germline (reference sequence). Losses at the gene ends were 7 bases for V and 5 bases for J; bases not matched to a gene: 4. The CDR3 runs to 13 residues. The CDR3 loop reads CASKRQGRNTIYF. The CDR3 DNA reads as TGCGCCAGCAAGAGACAGGGGAGAAACACCATATATTTT.

This clonotype was seen a few times. V usage is TRBV20-1 and J usage is TRBJ2-2, with 14 bases aligning to TRBD2. There are 16 residues in the CDR3. V trimming: 3 bases; J trimming: 5 bases; junction bases outside the gene matches: 5. The germline V gene encodes CDR1 DFQATT and CDR2 SNEGSKA (reference sequence). CDR3 bases: TGCAGTGCTAGGGGCGGACTAGCGGGAGGTACCGGGGAGCTGTTTTTT. Translated: CSARGGLAGGTGELFF.